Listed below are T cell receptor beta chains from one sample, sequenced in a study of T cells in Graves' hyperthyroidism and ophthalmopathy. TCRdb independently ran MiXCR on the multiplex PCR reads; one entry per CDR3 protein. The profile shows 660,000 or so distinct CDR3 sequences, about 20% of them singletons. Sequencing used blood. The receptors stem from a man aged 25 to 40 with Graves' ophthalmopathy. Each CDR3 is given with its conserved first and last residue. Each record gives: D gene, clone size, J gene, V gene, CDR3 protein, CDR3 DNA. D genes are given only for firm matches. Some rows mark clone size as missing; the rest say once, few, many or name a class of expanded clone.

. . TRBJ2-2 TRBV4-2 CASSQDLLRPTNTGELFF TGTGCCAGCAGCCAAGATCTTCTAAGACCGACGAACACCGGGGAGCTGTTTTTT
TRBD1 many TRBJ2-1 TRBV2 CASSGQGTNYNEQFF TGTGCCAGCAGCGGACAGGGGACCAACTACAATGAGCAGTTCTTC
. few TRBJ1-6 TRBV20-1 CSAIIGLENSPLHF TGCAGTGCTATTATAGGGCTGGAGAATTCACCCCTCCACTTT
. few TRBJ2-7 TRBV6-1 CASPGGQPGEQYF TGTGCCAGTCCCGGGGGCCAGCCCGGGGAGCAGTACTTC
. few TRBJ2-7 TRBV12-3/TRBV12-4 CASSLPHDTYEQYF TGTGCCAGCAGTTTACCCCACGATACCTACGAGCAGTACTTC
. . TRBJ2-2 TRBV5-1 CASTTEVGSLRAGELFF TGCGCCAGCACCACCGAGGTCGGCTCCCTGAGAGCCGGGGAGCTGTTTTTT
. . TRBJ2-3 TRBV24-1 CATSNADTQYF TGTGCCACCAGTAACGCGGATACGCAGTATTTT
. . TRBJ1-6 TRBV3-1 CASTSTGPNNSPLHF TGTGCCAGCACCTCCACAGGGCCGAATAATTCACCCCTCCACTTT
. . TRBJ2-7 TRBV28 CASTLGNSYEQYF TGTGCCAGCACCCTGGGAAACTCCTACGAGCAGTACTTC
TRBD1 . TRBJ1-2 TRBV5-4 CASRRDSNYGYTF TGTGCCAGCAGGAGGGACAGCAACTATGGCTACACCTTC
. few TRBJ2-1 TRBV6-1 CASSRTSSPYNEQFF TGTGCCAGCAGCAGAACTAGTTCCCCCTACAATGAGCAGTTCTTC
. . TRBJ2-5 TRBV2 CASGTLQETQYF TGTGCCAGCGGGACTTTGCAAGAGACCCAGTACTTC
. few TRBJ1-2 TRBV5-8 CASSFGTATYNYGYTF TGTGCCAGCAGCTTCGGTACAGCAACCTATAACTATGGCTACACCTTC
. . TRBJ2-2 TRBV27 CASSLYVTGELFF TGTGCCAGCAGTTTATATGTGACCGGGGAGCTGTTTTTT
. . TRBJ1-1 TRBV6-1 CASTYGGGWNTEAFF TGTGCCAGCACCTATGGGGGGGGCTGGAACACTGAAGCTTTCTTT
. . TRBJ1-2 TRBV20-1 CSARGDRSPGYTF TGCAGTGCTAGAGGGGACCGCTCGCCCGGCTACACCTTC
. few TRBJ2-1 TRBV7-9 CASNHRSSYNEQFF TGTGCCAGCAACCACAGGAGCTCCTACAATGAGCAGTTCTTC
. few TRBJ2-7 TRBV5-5 CASNQRDNPYEQYF TGTGCCAGCAACCAGCGGGACAACCCCTACGAGCAGTACTTC
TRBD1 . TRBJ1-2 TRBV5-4 CASSLVSGGAKYGYTF TGTGCCAGCAGCTTGGTGTCAGGGGGCGCCAAATATGGCTACACCTTC
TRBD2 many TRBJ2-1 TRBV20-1 CSARDGRLAGGIHEQFF TGCAGTGCTAGAGATGGAAGACTAGCGGGAGGGATCCATGAGCAGTTCTTC
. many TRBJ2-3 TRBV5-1 CASSLAPGGTTDTQYF TGCGCCAGCAGCTTGGCCCCGGGCGGGACTACAGATACGCAGTATTTT
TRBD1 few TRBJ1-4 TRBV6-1 CASSWGQPNEKLFF TGTGCCAGCAGTTGGGGACAGCCTAATGAAAAACTGTTTTTT
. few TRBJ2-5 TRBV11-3 CASSLDAPGTQYF TGTGCCAGCAGCTTAGACGCTCCCGGAACCCAGTACTTC
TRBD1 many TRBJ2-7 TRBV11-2 CASSFGTGTYEQYF TGTGCCAGCAGCTTCGGGACAGGGACCTACGAGCAGTACTTC
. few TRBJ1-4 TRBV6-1 CASRGTGKGKLFF TGTGCCAGCCGAGGAACAGGGAAGGGAAAACTGTTTTTT
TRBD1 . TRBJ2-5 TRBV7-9 CASSLLTGGFKETQYF TGTGCCAGCAGCTTACTGACAGGGGGCTTTAAAGAGACCCAGTACTTC
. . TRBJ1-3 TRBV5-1 CASSSTGLSGNTIYF TGCGCCAGCAGCTCGACAGGTCTCTCTGGAAACACCATATATTTT
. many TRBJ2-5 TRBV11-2 CASSLGNQETQYF TGTGCCAGCAGCTTGGGCAACCAAGAGACCCAGTACTTC
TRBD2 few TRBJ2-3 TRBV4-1 CASSQTPGGGLGTDTQYF TGCGCCAGCAGCCAGACCCCGGGCGGGGGGCTGGGCACAGATACGCAGTATTTT
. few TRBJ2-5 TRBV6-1 CASSYDPRGVEETQYF TGTGCCAGCTCTTATGATCCCAGGGGGGTCGAAGAGACCCAGTACTTC
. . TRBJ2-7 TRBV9 CASSVDGGLQEQYF TGTGCCAGCAGCGTAGATGGTGGGCTGCAGGAGCAGTACTTC
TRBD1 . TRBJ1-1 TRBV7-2 CASSLPRTGNMQKNTEAFF TGTGCCAGCAGCTTACCGAGGACAGGGAATATGCAGAAGAACACTGAAGCTTTCTTT
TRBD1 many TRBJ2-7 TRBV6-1 CASSRPGTGPYEQYF TGTGCCAGCAGTCGTCCCGGGACAGGGCCCTACGAGCAGTACTTC
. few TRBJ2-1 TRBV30 CAWDGDNEQFF TGTGCCTGGGACGGGGACAATGAGCAGTTCTTC
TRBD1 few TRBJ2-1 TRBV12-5 CASGLGTVANEQFF TGTGCTAGTGGTTTAGGGACAGTTGCCAATGAGCAGTTCTTC
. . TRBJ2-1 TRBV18 CASSPQGLEDNEQFF TGTGCCAGCTCACCACAGGGCTTAGAGGACAATGAGCAGTTCTTC
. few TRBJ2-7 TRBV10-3 CAISESNGFYEQYF TGTGCCATCAGTGAGTCGAACGGATTCTACGAGCAGTACTTC
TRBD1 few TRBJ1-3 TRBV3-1 CASSITTGGVSGNTIYF TGTGCCAGCAGCATAACGACAGGGGGTGTCTCTGGAAACACCATATATTTT
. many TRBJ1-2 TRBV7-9 CGIESGRGGGYTF TGTGGGATCGAGTCGGGGCGCGGAGGTGGCTACACCTTC
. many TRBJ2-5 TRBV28 CASSWTEGQETQYF TGTGCCAGCAGCTGGACCGAGGGACAAGAGACCCAGTACTTC
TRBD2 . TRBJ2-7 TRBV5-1 CASSLQRGGSKTPRQYF TGCGCCAGCAGCTTGCAACGGGGGGGAAGTAAGACCCCCAGGCAGTACTTC
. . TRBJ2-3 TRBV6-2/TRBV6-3 CASSDGGTNTDTQYF TGTGCCAGCAGTGACGGCGGGACGAACACAGATACGCAGTATTTT
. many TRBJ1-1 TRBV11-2 CASSLVTGYTEAFF TGTGCCAGCAGCTTAGTAACTGGATACACTGAAGCTTTCTTT
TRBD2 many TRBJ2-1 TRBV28 CASSLPLAGYNEQFF TGTGCCAGCAGTTTACCCTTAGCGGGCTACAATGAGCAGTTCTTC
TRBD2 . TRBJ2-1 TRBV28 CASSSPRVAGDSEQFF TGTGCCAGCAGCTCGCCCAGAGTAGCGGGAGATTCGGAGCAGTTCTTC
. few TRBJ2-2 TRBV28 CAGSFGGVPGELFF TGTGCCGGCAGTTTCGGGGGAGTGCCCGGGGAGCTGTTTTTT
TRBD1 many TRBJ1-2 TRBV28 CASRRDREGYTF TGTGCCAGCAGACGGGACAGAGAAGGCTACACCTTC
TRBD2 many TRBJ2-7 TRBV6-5 CASSYSAASGTSGISEQYF TGTGCCAGCAGTTACTCCGCCGCTTCTGGGACTAGCGGGATTAGCGAGCAGTACTTC
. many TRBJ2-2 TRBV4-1 CASSPRGGTNTGELFF TGCGCCAGCAGCCCTCGAGGGGGTACGAACACCGGGGAGCTGTTTTTT
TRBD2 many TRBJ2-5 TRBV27 CASSSRAGGPQETQYF TGTGCCAGCAGTTCCAGAGCGGGAGGCCCCCAAGAGACCCAGTACTTC